This T cell receptor (beta chain) is drawn from a study of CD8+ T cells in alopecia areata (dated 2018 in TCRdb). Regarding the study in general: The treated patients took part in an open-label pilot trial in which moderate-to-severe alopecia areata was treated with oral tofacitinib at 5 to 10 mg twice daily. Tofacitinib was administered for 6 to 18 months, and 6 months of follow-up off drug were then conducted to assess delayed response and recurrence. For the treated patients, the SALT score, which quantifies what percentage of scalp surface area is affected, served as the measure of disease severity. To study T cell clonal expansion in alopecia areata, the researchers applied high-throughput TCRbeta sequencing to both the C3H/HeJ mouse model and human patients. On the human side, TCRbeta sequencing was run on scalp tissue and on sorted CD4+ and CD8+ peripheral blood T cells from healthy controls and from alopecia areata patients with either patchy or totalis/universalis disease. Tofacitinib-treated patients had biopsies at baseline and at 4 and 24 weeks of treatment, with a later scalp biopsy in several patients. Scalp clonality was compared across normal scalp (n=4), patchy alopecia areata scalp (n=8), and alopecia totalis/universalis scalp (n=8). The RNA source kit depended on sample type: the PAXgene miRNA kit for fixed scalp, the miRNeasy kit for PBMCs, and the RNeasy kit for mouse skin. TCRbeta CDR3 regions were amplified by immunoSEQ multiplex PCR using 35 Vbeta forward and 13 Jbeta reverse primers. Results and caveats for the whole study, not just this receptor: During tofacitinib treatment, many expanded lesional clones remained in scalp and blood, and this persistence may partly explain relapse after treatment is stopped. Shared TCR sequences between patients were less evident than in mice, which may be partly attributable to HLA diversity in the patient population. Because the treated cohort was small and had just a single nonresponder, larger studies are needed to establish links between baseline CD8+ expansion and response. Compared with normal scalp, lesional scalp, particularly in alopecia totalis/universalis, had higher clonality and more expanded CD8+ clones, which suggests antigenic drive. Unlike mouse skin, where gammadelta T cells dominate, normal human skin contains resident alphabeta T cells that get sequenced too, which complicates analysis of the scalp TCR repertoire. Tofacitinib significantly decreased scalp clonality and the number of expanded CD8+ clones among the top 100 scalp clones.

CDR1 and CDR2 were assigned from the germline V gene as ENHRY and SYGVKD. Including cysteine and phenylalanine, the CDR3 has 14 amino acids. CDR3 DNA only is kept here, 42 bases in frame from base 1. V sheds 9 bases and J sheds 3 bases, leaving 15 bases between their ends. There are a few counts of this clone. It has no known antigen specificity. Within one base of it there is no much larger clone, and no base qualities were kept. Libraries were constructed by the immunoSEQ multiplex PCR assay. To provide template for TCR sequencing, every sample had RNA extracted and reverse transcribed into cDNA. SuperScript III was used to make first-strand cDNA, primed with a 2:1 mix of oligo-dT and random hexamers. Amplification bias was assessed with a synthetic immune receptor repertoire, and residual bias was removed computationally. Concerning the study's data processing: Raw reads were preprocessed for error removal, and CDR3 was defined according to IMGT conventions as running from the conserved cysteine to phenylalanine. Clonality was calculated as 1 minus Shannon entropy normalized by log2 of the number of productive unique TCRs. Scalp TCRbeta sequences were cross-referenced with sorted blood CD4 and CD8 repertoires so that the CD4 or CD8 identity of scalp clones could be inferred. The table was pulled from immuneACCESS by TCRdb, which kept in-frame rearrangements only. Such tables lose some clones; where checked, under half of the loss comes from unresolved V genes, and the rest has no known cause. Clone size and V and J calls were adopted from that table, with D and trimming inferred from the DNA. Within this sample are a few hundred thousand clones, with more than 60% of them counted one time only. The top ten hold over 1% of the sample.

The meaning of the sample's treatment or condition label: oral pan-JAK inhibitor, 5-10 mg twice daily. Lesional scalp punch biopsies and peripheral blood were obtained from alopecia areata patients. After PBMCs were isolated by density centrifugation and stained for CD3, CD4 and CD8, a FACSAria was used to sort CD4+ and CD8+ T cells. The receptor chain draws on TRBV10-3 and TRBJ1-5, with a weak D call of TRBD1 (6 bases match). The sample in question was CD4+ T cells sorted from blood, obtained at week 44, from a patient treated with tofacitinib. This receptor was taken from a human donor with alopecia areata. The CDR3 here reads CAIARTEDNQPQHF. In nucleotides, the sequence is TGTGCCATTGCCAGGACAGAAGACAATCAGCCCCAGCATTTT.